This TCR beta chain was found in a study of blood T cells in healthy people across ages. Overall study: Roughly one uniquely barcoded beta molecule per two T cells was captured.

Primers used in a second PCR of roughly 7 to 11 cycles were a sample-barcoded 5' primer and a J-beta primer mix. All cDNA molecules were each tagged by a template-switch adaptor with 12 random nucleotides. TCRdb re-analysed the 5' RACE reads in MiXCR, keeping a single row per CDR3 protein. The sample shows around 990,000 distinct CDR3 sequences, roughly two fifths of them seen only once. A note on this clonotype: The antigen is unknown.

Unmatched junction bases numbered 8, after V lost 3 bases and J lost 0 bases. The V gene's germline CDR1 is DFQATT and CDR2 SNEGSKA (reference sequence). The CDR3 covers 17 residues. Findings and caveats of the study: Unsorted PBMCs ruled out conclusive naive versus antigen-experienced comparison.

This sequence originates from a man younger than 35 in good health. V is TRBV20-1 and J is TRBJ2-3, with 11 bases fitting TRBD2. The sequenced material came from blood. Written as DNA, the CDR3 is TGCAGTGCTAGTCGGGCTAGCGGGGGGCGGAGCACAGATACGCAGTATTTT. Encoded protein: CSASRASGGRSTDTQYF.